The clone carrying this T cell receptor (beta chain) showed up just a few times. What it binds is not known. Sequencing was performed with immunoSEQ multiplex PCR; in TCRdb, only in-frame clones are kept and a portion is missing. The sample has fewer than 65,000 clones; about 80% are singletons. These data originate in a study of a mutant IDH1 vaccine in newly diagnosed glioma. Across the study: Every participant had undergone radiotherapy, temozolomide, or both before, and most underwent both.

This sample's time point: week 5, during vaccination. Doses of 300 ug of mutant IDH1 20-mer peptide were given with topical imiquimod. Looked up from germline, CDR1 is MNHEY and CDR2 is SVGAGI. V lost 5 bases and J 8 bases, leaving 18 bases between the germline ends. CDR3 length equals 14 residues. The receptor was derived from a young man with glioma. The V call is TRBV6-5, the J call TRBJ1-2, with no clear D. The source was PBMCs, collected from a glioma patient whose treatment included an IDH1 peptide vaccine. CDR3 DNA: TGTGCCAGCAGTCCGCTTTGGGTACAAGGGGGCTACACCTTC. Its protein is CASSPLWVQGGYTF.